Below, 9 T cell receptor beta chains from the same sample are listed, as sequenced in a study of human T cells and chemical hapten exposure. TCRdb passed the RACE reads through MiXCR, listing each CDR3 protein once. The sample includes approximately 340,000 distinct CDR3 sequences, under 8% of them seen just once. The time point was: patch test 1, 2 weeks after DPC sensitization. This sample's treatment: therapeutic diphenylcyclopropenone sensitization with weekly scalp DPC. Sequenced material: whole blood, taken in connection with sensitization to the hapten diphenylcyclopropenone (DPC). These receptors were taken from a woman in her late teens or twenties with alopecia areata. Some clones in this sample may be carry-over from other donors' samples.

About this clonotype: A junction boundary mismatches the germline segment, possibly from a read error. The genes are TRBV6-2 or TRBV6-3 and TRBJ1-1, with D unresolved. The CDR3 has 13 amino acids. Per the germline V gene, CDR1 is MNHEY and CDR2 is SVGEGT. The CDR3 region is CASSYSRNSEAFF. The CDR3 DNA is TGTGCCAGCAGTTACTCGAGGAACAGTGAAGCTTTCTTT.

This clonotype came up many times. CDR3 sequence reads: CASSLKQRYTADMNTEAFF. DNA for the CDR3: TGTGCCAGCAGTTTAAAACAGAGGTACACTGCGGACATGAACACTGAAGCTTTCTTT. The chain carries TRBV7-8 and TRBJ1-1; weak D call: TRBD1 (5 bases). The CDR3 runs 19 residues. CDR1 and CDR2 from the germline V gene are SGHVS and FQNEAQ. V lost 6 bases, J lost 0 bases, and 26 bases lay in between. Complete variable domain (other parts from reference TRBV7-8 and TRBJ1-1): GAGVSQSPRYKVAKRGQDVALRCDPISGHVSLFWYQQALGQGPEFLTYFQNEAQLDKSGLPSDRFFAERPEGSVSTLKIQRTQQEDSAVYLCASSLKQRYTADMNTEAFFGQGTRLTVV.

The V gene is TRBV6-6, the J gene TRBJ1-1; no definite D call. The germline V gene has CDR1 MNHNY and CDR2 SVGAGI (reference sequence). The CDR3 covers 11 residues. V lost 6 bases to trimming and J lost 7 bases, with 9 bases between them. DNA of the CDR3: TGTGCCAGCAGCCCCCTCCTTGAAGCTTTCTTT. Amino acid sequence: CASSPLLEAFF.

The table lists this clonotype with a few counts. The chain recombines TRBV28 with TRBJ2-3; no clear D gene. Trimming removed 6 bases from V and 0 bases from J, with 13 bases in between. The CDR3 totals 15 residues. The V gene's germline CDR1 is MDHEN and CDR2 SYDVKM. The chain's CDR3 is CASRPGRSSTDTQYF. For the CDR3, the DNA is TGTGCCAGCAGACCCGGACGTTCCAGCACAGATACGCAGTATTTT.

This clonotype was observed at least ten times. The chain combines TRBV12-3 or TRBV12-4 with TRBJ1-1, with a tentative D call TRBD1 (5 bases). This CDR3 spans 14 amino acids. The ends were cut back, 2 bases at V and 5 bases at J, with 12 bases in the middle. The CDR3 spells CASSLSAGGTEAFF. The CDR3, as DNA: TGTGCCAGCAGTTTATCTGCGGGGGGTACTGAAGCTTTCTTT.

The chain links TRBV21-1 to TRBJ2-5; TRBD2, the D gene given by the table, was not confirmed from the DNA. TRBV21-1 has pseudogene status. The CDR3 extends over 16 amino acids. The DNA of the CDR3 is TGTGCCAGCAGCACCCGACTAGCGGTGGTCCAAGAGACCCAGTACTTC. Translated, it gives CASSTRLAVVQETQYF.

This clonotype appeared many times. The genes are TRBV11-2 and TRBJ2-6, with TRBD1 identical over 8 bases. V was pared by 5 bases and J by 0 bases, with 9 bases of the junction left unmatched. The CDR3 is 18 amino acids. Looked up from germline, CDR1 is SGHAT and CDR2 is FQNNGV. The CDR3 loop is CASSLGTGPLSGANVLTF. In nucleotides, the CDR3 is TGTGCCAGCAGCCTCGGGACAGGCCCCCTCTCTGGGGCCAACGTCCTGACTTTC.

This clonotype has more than one count but fewer than ten. The chain recombines TRBV28 with TRBJ1-6; 9 bases are a match to TRBD1. J was trimmed by 8 bases and V by 7 bases; bases with no gene match: 6. The CDR3 has 14 amino acids. Germline assignment: CDR1 MDHEN and CDR2 SYDVKM. The CDR3 here is CASTTGGKDSPLHF. CDR3 bases: TGTGCCAGCACCACAGGGGGCAAGGATTCACCCCTCCACTTT.

The chain uses TRBV3-1 and TRBJ2-5, with unresolved D. The V gene lost 1 base and the J gene lost 8 bases, with 11 bases spanning the gap. The CDR3 loop spans 13 amino acids. Germline loops: CDR1 LGHDT, CDR2 YNNKEL (reference sequence). CDR3 region: CASSQGGELTQYF. For the CDR3, the DNA is TGTGCCAGCAGCCAAGGCGGCGAACTAACCCAGTACTTC.